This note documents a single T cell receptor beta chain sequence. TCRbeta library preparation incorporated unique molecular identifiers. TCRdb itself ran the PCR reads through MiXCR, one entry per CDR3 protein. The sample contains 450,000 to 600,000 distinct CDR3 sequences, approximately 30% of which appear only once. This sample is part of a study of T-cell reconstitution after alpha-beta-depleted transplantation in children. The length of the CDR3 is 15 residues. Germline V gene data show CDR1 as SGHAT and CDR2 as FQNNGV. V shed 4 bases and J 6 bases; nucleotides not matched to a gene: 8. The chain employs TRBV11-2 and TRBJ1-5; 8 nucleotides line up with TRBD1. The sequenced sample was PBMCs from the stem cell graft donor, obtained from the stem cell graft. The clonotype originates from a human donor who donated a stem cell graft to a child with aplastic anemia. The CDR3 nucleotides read TGTGCCAGCAGCTCACGGACAGGGCTGGCTCAGCCCCAGCATTTT. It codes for CASSSRTGLAQPQHF.